This T cell receptor (beta chain) comes out of a study of patients and donors after allogeneic stem cell transplantation. This clonotype was detected only a few times. MiXCR, applied by TCRdb to the RT-PCR reads, yields one record per CDR3 protein. The sample carries fewer than 250,000 distinct CDR3 sequences, roughly an eighth recorded once. V was clipped by 4 bases and J by 6 bases, with 12 bases between them. Germline assignment: CDR1 SQVTM and CDR2 ANQGSEA. This CDR3 has 12 amino acids. The J gene is TRBJ1-2, the V gene TRBV29-1; no definite D call. This receptor was taken from a human donor who was either an allogeneic HSCT recipient or a stem cell or donor lymphocyte infusion donor (not recorded which). It is not recorded whose cells these are; they may come from a transplant donor. Sequencing was done on a sample of blood, either unsorted or a sorted T cell fraction (not recorded which). The CDR3 region is CSVVGESHGYTF. CDR3 bases: TGCAGCGTTGTCGGCGAGTCTCATGGCTACACCTTC.